The entry that follows covers one TCR beta chain sequence. Its cognate antigen is unknown. The CDR3 is made up of 14 amino acids. Germline-derived CDR1 and CDR2 are SGHDN and FVKESK. V lost 0 bases and J lost 9, with 14 bases in between. The sample originates from a study of PD-L1 blockade in urothelial cancer. Study in general: Blood was evaluated 3 weeks (second dose) and 6 weeks after therapy began. Counts from blood samples showed a median of about 140,000 T cells.

The data were produced by immunoSEQ multiplex PCR, yet TCRdb's version contains in-frame clones alone and is incomplete. The top ten clones hold approximately 1.5% of a sample with approximately 47,000 clones, around 86% of them seen once. Study results and limitations: Tumor-associated blood clones were expanded more by durable-benefit patients at 3 weeks.

Time point reported: pretreatment peripheral blood. Every patient provided from 1 to 8 samples, collected pretreatment and on-treatment. The TCR originated in a man in his fifties or sixties with urothelial cancer. The material sequenced was PBMCs, taken around atezolizumab (anti-PD-L1) treatment. The chain carries TRBV14 and TRBJ1-1; D remains unclear. The CDR3 region has the DNA TGTGCCAGCAGCCAAGAAATTTTGGGAGCAAAAGCTTTCTTT. This translates into CASSQEILGAKAFF.